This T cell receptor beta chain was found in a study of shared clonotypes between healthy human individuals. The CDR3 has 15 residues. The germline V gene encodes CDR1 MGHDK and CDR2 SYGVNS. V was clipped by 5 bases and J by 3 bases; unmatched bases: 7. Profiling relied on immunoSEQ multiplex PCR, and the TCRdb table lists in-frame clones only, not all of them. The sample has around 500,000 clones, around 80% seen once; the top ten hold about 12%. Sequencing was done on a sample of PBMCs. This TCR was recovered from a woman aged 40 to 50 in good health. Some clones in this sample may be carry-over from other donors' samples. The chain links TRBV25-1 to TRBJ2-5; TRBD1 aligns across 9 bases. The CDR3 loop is CASSLWGTGKETQYF. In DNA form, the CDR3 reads TGTGCCAGCAGTTTATGGGGGACAGGGAAAGAGACCCAGTACTTC.